This T cell receptor (beta chain) is from a study of TIL therapy for anti-PD-1-resistant metastatic lung cancer. Sequencing used immunoSEQ v3. Here immunoSEQ multiplex PCR was the method, and the copy in TCRdb shows in-frame clones only, minus some. The table has 55,000 to 65,000 clones, roughly two thirds seen once. This clone was counted between two and nine times. Time point denoted: pre-treatment sample, taken before nivolumab and TIL therapy. Stage 4 NSCLC adults joined between 2017 and January 2020. Germline lookup yields CDR1 MNHNS and CDR2 SASEGT. The CDR3 sequence is 14 residues long. The V gene lost 7 bases and the J gene lost 4 bases, with 14 bases spanning the gap.

This TCR derives from a person between 25 and 80 years old with non-small cell lung cancer. The chain recombines TRBV6-1 with TRBJ1-5, with unresolved D. The source was blood, collected at baseline. CDR3 sequence reads: CASTEAYMNQPQHF. CDR3 DNA sequence: TGTGCCAGCACCGAAGCCTACATGAATCAGCCCCAGCATTTT.